This T cell receptor (beta chain) stems from a study of beta chain features in type 1 diabetes (dated by TCRdb to the late 2010s). About the investigation overall: Mean age, gender distribution, total cell number and subset yield did not differ between patients and healthy donors. A total of around 110,000,000 sorted cells were examined across all samples, and RNA yield correlated strongly with the number of cells per subset. The study compared the TCRB repertoires of sorted circulating CD4+ T cell subsets in recently diagnosed type 1 diabetes patients with those in matched healthy donors. Whereas all 30 or so donors provided naive and central memory subsets, regulatory and stem cell-like memory subsets were isolated from just 8 patients and roughly eight healthy donors.

Each donor gave one peripheral blood draw, roughly 110 mL on average, collected into heparinised tubes. A BD FACSAria II and a panel including CD45RO, CCR7, CD25, CD127, CD95 and CD27 were used to sort naive, central memory, regulatory and stem cell-like memory CD4+ T cells. Purity was above 95% for every sorted population. PBMCs were separated immediately by Lymphoprep density gradient centrifugation and were stained directly, without being cultured. So that batch effects would be minimized, each experiment stained and sorted samples in pairs, pairing one healthy donor with one patient. The germline V gene encodes CDR1 SGHRS and CDR2 YFSETQ. Including cysteine and phenylalanine, the CDR3 has 13 amino acids. Left in the record is the CDR3 DNA by itself, 39 bases read in frame from the first base. Trimming costs V 0 bases and J 9 bases, and their ends lie 10 bases apart. The entire isolated RNA was reverse transcribed using the High Capacity cDNA Reverse Transcription Kit, and thus expressed TCRB transcripts were sequenced. Naive, central memory and regulatory T cell samples underwent deep immunoSEQ sequencing, averaging approximately 3.3 million total reads per sample. Sorted cells were lysed in RLT buffer, and RNA was extracted using DNase-treated RNeasy Micro or Mini kits according to cell number. To prevent cross-contamination, each cell subset was processed individually, whereas patient and healthy donor samples were processed jointly. Using the immunoSEQ multiplex PCR, TCRB sequences were amplified from cDNA into 87-bp fragments spanning the CDR3 region. Amplicons were sequenced on the Illumina HiSeq platform. The original methods were these. PCR bias was corrected computationally using synthetic template baselines, and reads within Hamming distance 2 were collapsed, with unmergeable singletons discarded. By aligning reads against IMGT, V, D and J genes, CDR3 length, and insertions or deletions at six rearrangement sites were assigned. Within each subset, clonotype counts were normalized to sorted cell number, after which true diversity and Gini coefficients were computed with the tcR R package. The overlap coefficient, calculated on TCRB nucleotide sequences, was used to quantify repertoire sharing. Out-of-frame TCRB sequences from naive cells were analyzed as a proxy for the pre-selection repertoire. This is the immuneACCESS table as TCRdb keeps it, with only in-frame sequences that have V and J called. A part of the clones is gone; compared with another copy, unresolved V genes explain less than half, and the rest is unexplained. V, J and clone size are taken as reported in that table, and D and trimming were inferred from the DNA itself. A total of 500,000 to 850,000 clones appear in this sample, around an eighth of them only once. The biggest ten clones account for 0.03% to 0.045% of the sample.

Results and caveats for the whole study, not just this receptor: Fewer insertions and more nucleotide deletions at VDJ recombination sites were observed in patients with type 1 diabetes, implying thymic rearrangement abnormalities. Because cDNA rather than genomic DNA was sequenced, highly expressing activated cells could have been over-represented, although no difference in activation and CD3 levels was found between groups. In all four CD4+ subsets, TCRB CDR3 length was moderately but significantly shorter in type 1 diabetes patients. Naive, central memory and regulatory TCRB repertoires appeared more similar among patients than among healthy donors. Shorter templates might be favored by PCR, yet because patient and control samples were amplified and corrected together, any such skew would affect both groups equally. HLA sub-analyses involved small numbers of individuals, so any influence of HLA type on TCRB rearrangement remained unresolved.

Remarks on this clone: The antigen it binds to is not known. Base qualities are not at hand, and no much larger clone is one base apart.

Sequencing was done on a sample of naive CD4+ T cells from blood. The cell subset or site tag for this specimen amounts to: true naive CD4+ T cells. The receptor was isolated from a young man with type 1 diabetes. Recombination linked TRBV5-1 to TRBJ2-1; the D region possibly corresponds to TRBD1 (6 bases align). The nucleotides read TGCGCCAGCAGCTTGGACAGGGTCCGTGAGCAGTTCTTC. Its product reads: CASSLDRVREQFF.